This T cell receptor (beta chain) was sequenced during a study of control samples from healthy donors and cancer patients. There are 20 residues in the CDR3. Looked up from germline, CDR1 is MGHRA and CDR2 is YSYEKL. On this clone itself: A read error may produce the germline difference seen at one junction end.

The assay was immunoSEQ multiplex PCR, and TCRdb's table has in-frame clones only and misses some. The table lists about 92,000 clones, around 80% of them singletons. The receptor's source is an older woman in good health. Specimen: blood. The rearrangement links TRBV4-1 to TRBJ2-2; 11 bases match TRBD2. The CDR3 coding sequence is TGCGCCAGCAGCCAAGATCTACTGGGACTAGCGGAACAGGAACACCGGGGAGCTGTTTTT. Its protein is CASSQDLLGLAEQEHRGAVF.